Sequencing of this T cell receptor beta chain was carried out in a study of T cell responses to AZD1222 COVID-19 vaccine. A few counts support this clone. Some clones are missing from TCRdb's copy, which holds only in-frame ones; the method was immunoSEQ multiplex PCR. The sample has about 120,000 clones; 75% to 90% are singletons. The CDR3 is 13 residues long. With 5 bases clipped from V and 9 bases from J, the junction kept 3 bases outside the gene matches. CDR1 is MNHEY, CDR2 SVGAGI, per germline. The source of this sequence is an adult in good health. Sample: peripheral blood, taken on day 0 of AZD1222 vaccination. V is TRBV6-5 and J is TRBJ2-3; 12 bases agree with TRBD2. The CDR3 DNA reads TGTGCCAGCAGTAGGACTAGCGGGAACACGCAGTATTTT. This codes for CASSRTSGNTQYF.